One sample yielded the 26 T cell receptor beta chains listed below, sequenced in a study of T cells after yellow fever vaccination. From the 5' RACE reads, TCRdb called clonotypes with MiXCR, one entry per CDR3 protein. The data show 70,000 to 80,000 distinct CDR3 sequences, 7.3% seen once. Sequenced here: CD8+ T cells sorted from PBMCs, sampled less than 11 days after the first yellow fever vaccination. These receptors were collected from a man between 18 and 29 years old who received the YFV17D yellow fever vaccine.

The chain is built from TRBV5-1 and TRBJ2-5; TRBD1 agrees at 9 bases. Germline values: CDR1 SGHRS, CDR2 YFSETQ. CDR3 size: 15 residues. Trimming removed 4 bases from V and 6 bases from J; junction bases left unmatched: 10. The CDR3, as DNA: TGCGCCAGCAGCCGAGAACAGGGGGCAGGAAAGACCCAGTACTTC. Translated: CASSREQGAGKTQYF.

This chain joins TRBV13 and TRBJ2-1, with 7 bases fitting TRBD2. V gave up 1 base and J gave up 4 bases; unmatched junction bases: 4. This CDR3 is built from 15 residues. CDR1 and CDR2 (germline): PRHDT, FYEKMQ (reference sequence). CDR3 bases: TGTGCCAGCAGCTTAGTGGCTAGCGGATACAATGAGCAGTTCTTC. Its translation is CASSLVASGYNEQFF.

There are many counts of this clonotype. V is TRBV6-2 or TRBV6-3 and J is TRBJ1-1, with D possibly TRBD1 on 5 matching bases. This CDR3 contains 13 residues. V lost 2 bases and J lost 1, with 5 bases in between. Germline V gene data show CDR1 as MNHEY and CDR2 as SVGEGT. The CDR3 here is CASSYRGNTEAFF. CDR3 in DNA: TGTGCCAGCAGTTACAGGGGGAACACTGAAGCTTTCTTT.

The gene calls are TRBV9 and TRBJ2-2; D possibly matches TRBD1 or TRBD2 (5 bases each). Germline assignment: CDR1 SGDLS and CDR2 YYNGEE. The CDR3 spans 12 residues. The V and J ends lost 3 bases and 10 bases respectively, with 10 bases between them. This CDR3 is CASSGDGAELFF. In DNA, the CDR3 is TGTGCCAGCAGCGGGGACGGGGCGGAGCTGTTTTTT.

This clonotype was observed a few times. The chain is built from TRBV6-6 and TRBJ2-7; D ambiguous. Looked up from germline, CDR1 is MNHNY and CDR2 is SVGAGI (reference sequence). The CDR3 sequence is 12 residues long. V was clipped by 7 bases and J by 1 base, with 8 bases between them. This chain's CDR3 is CASTARSYEQYF. The CDR3 nucleotides read TGTGCCAGCACGGCCAGATCCTACGAGCAGTACTTC.

This clonotype was recorded many times. This rearrangement joins TRBV29-1 to TRBJ1-2; unclear D gene. In germline, CDR1 is SQVTM, CDR2 ANQGSEA. This CDR3 spans 13 amino acids. The ends were cut back, 7 bases at V and 1 base at J, with 13 bases in the middle. The CDR3 sequence is CSGWIVDNYGYTF. In DNA, the CDR3 is TGCAGCGGATGGATAGTGGATAACTATGGCTACACCTTC.

This clonotype has ten or more counts. The V gene is TRBV20-1, the J gene TRBJ2-1; 10 positions agree with TRBD2. The CDR3 is made up of 15 amino acids. The J segment lost 8 bases and the V segment lost 2 bases, leaving 9 bases of the junction unmatched. Germline loops: CDR1 DFQATT, CDR2 SNEGSKA (reference sequence). As DNA, the CDR3 is TGCAGTGCTAGATTAGCGGGGGGCCTTCTAGATGAGCAGTTCTTC. Amino acid sequence: CSARLAGGLLDEQFF.

The V gene is TRBV29-1, the J gene TRBJ1-1; D may be TRBD1 (6 bases). With 3 bases removed from V and 0 bases from J, the gap between germline ends came to 11 bases. This CDR3 is built from 14 residues. The germline V gene has CDR1 SQVTM and CDR2 ANQGSEA. The CDR3 region is CSVEVTGMNTEAFF. CDR3 DNA sequence: TGCAGCGTTGAGGTAACAGGGATGAACACTGAAGCTTTCTTT.

A few counts support this clonotype. The rearrangement joins TRBV5-6 to TRBJ2-3, with 7 positions matching TRBD1. Germline loops: CDR1 SGHDT, CDR2 YYEEEE. This CDR3 comprises 17 residues. With V trimmed by 4 bases and J by 3 bases, 14 bases remained unmatched. The CDR3 is CASSPMKRQGRTDTQYF. CDR3 nucleotide sequence: TGTGCCAGCAGCCCTATGAAACGACAGGGCAGGACAGATACGCAGTATTTT.

The sample holds a few counts of this clonotype. The gene calls are TRBV6-1 and TRBJ2-3; possibly TRBD1 or TRBD2 for D (5 bases each). The germline V and J ends were trimmed by 5 bases and 2 bases, with 11 bases remaining between them. Germline CDR1 is MNHNS and CDR2 is SASEGT. CDR3 length equals 14 residues. The CDR3 region is CASSRGGPTDTQYF. As DNA, the CDR3 is TGTGCCAGCAGTAGGGGCGGGCCCACAGATACGCAGTATTTT.

This sequence joins TRBV5-1 and TRBJ2-6, with 7 bases lining up with TRBD1. The CDR3 consists of 19 residues. Germline assignment: CDR1 SGHRS and CDR2 YFSETQ. V was pared by 5 bases and J by 4 bases, with 18 bases of the junction left unmatched. CDR3 in amino acids: CASRPLTGTAEGGANVLTF. The CDR3, as DNA: TGCGCCAGCAGGCCCCTAACCGGGACAGCCGAGGGGGGGGCCAACGTCCTGACTTTC.

V usage is TRBV6-5 and J usage is TRBJ2-7; TRBD1 matches at 7 bases. Trimming removed 4 bases from V and 3 bases from J; junction bases left unmatched: 6. CDR3 size: 14 residues. CDR1 and CDR2 (germline): MNHEY, SVGAGI. The CDR3 DNA reads as TGTGCCAGCAGTTTACAGGGGACCTTCTACGAGCAGTACTTC. Translation gives CASSLQGTFYEQYF.

This clonotype showed up many times. The rearrangement links TRBV7-2 to TRBJ2-1; D is unclear. CDR3 length: 14 amino acids. Germline CDR1 is SGHTA and CDR2 is FQGNSA. Trimming took 8 bases from V and 1 from J, leaving 12 bases between them. The CDR3 DNA is TGTGCCAGCTGCTGGGTCGGGTCCTACAATGAGCAGTTCTTC. Translation: CASCWVGSYNEQFF.

Many counts were recorded for this clonotype. This chain uses TRBV27 with TRBJ2-5, with 11 bases aligning to TRBD1. The length of the CDR3 is 15 residues. From germline, CDR1 is MNHEY and CDR2 SMNVEV (reference sequence). J gave up 5 bases and V 3 bases, and 5 bases lay outside the gene matches. CDR3 amino acids: CASSFLDRGRETQYF. CDR3 DNA sequence: TGTGCCAGCAGTTTCCTGGACAGGGGGCGGGAGACCCAGTACTTC.

There are many counts of this clonotype. This chain joins TRBV20-1 and TRBJ2-5, with D possibly matching TRBD1 (6 bases). The V gene's germline CDR1 is DFQATT and CDR2 SNEGSKA (reference sequence). Trimming removed 1 base from V and 2 bases from J, with 11 bases in between. The CDR3 is 14 amino acids. This CDR3 is CSARGIQGQETQYF. CDR3 sequence (DNA): TGCAGTGCTAGAGGCATACAGGGACAAGAGACCCAGTACTTC.

This clonotype turned up a few times. The chain couples TRBV4-1 to TRBJ2-5; no clear D. The ends were cut back, 3 bases at V and 1 base at J, with 12 bases in the middle. CDR1 MGHRA and CDR2 YSYEKL come from the germline V gene. The CDR3 is made up of 15 amino acids. This CDR3 reads CASSHRRTVQETQYF. The CDR3 DNA follows: TGCGCCAGCAGCCATCGTAGGACGGTCCAAGAGACCCAGTACTTC.

In its sample, this clonotype was seen many times. This chain uses TRBV12-3 or TRBV12-4 with TRBJ2-1; 7 nucleotides agree with TRBD1. The junction had 2 bases not matched to a gene; V was cut back by 3 bases and J by 6 bases. The CDR3 consists of 13 residues. CDR3 sequence reads: CASSLPGGNEQFF. CDR3 nucleotide sequence: TGTGCCAGCAGTTTGCCAGGGGGCAATGAGCAGTTCTTC.

Ten or more counts support this clonotype. V usage is TRBV11-2 and J usage is TRBJ2-7, with 11 bases identical to TRBD1. V lost 6 bases, J lost 7 bases, and 8 bases stayed unmatched. Germline CDR1 is SGHAT and CDR2 is FQNNGV. The CDR3 totals 14 residues. CDR3 in DNA: TGTGCCAGCAGATACGGACAGGGGGCGCGTGAGCAGTACTTC. Translated, it gives CASRYGQGAREQYF.

The rearrangement uses TRBV2 and TRBJ2-3; 7 bases line up with TRBD2. This CDR3 contains 15 residues. V was pared by 6 bases and J by 2 bases, with 8 bases of the junction left unmatched. Germline V lookup: CDR1 SNHLY, CDR2 FYNNEI. DNA for the CDR3: TGTGCCAGCAGCGACCAGCGGGGAAACACAGATACGCAGTATTTT. Translated: CASSDQRGNTDTQYF.

This clonotype is termed medium-sized. The chain combines TRBV4-3 with TRBJ2-1; 9 bases fit TRBD2. The CDR3 covers 17 residues. The V segment lost 0 bases and the J segment 3 bases; nucleotides outside the gene matches: 6. The germline gives CDR1 LGHNA, CDR2 YSLEER. CDR3 nucleotides: TGCGCCAGCAGCCAAGATGGGCGGGGGGGCGTCTACAATGAGCAGTTCTTC. Protein product: CASSQDGRGGVYNEQFF.

The sample holds many counts of this clonotype. The chain carries TRBV3-1 and TRBJ2-1; tentatively, D is TRBD1 (5 bases). This CDR3 region has 13 residues. Trimming took off 5 bases at V and 4 bases at J, with 9 bases between the two ends. In germline, CDR1 is LGHDT, CDR2 YNNKEL (reference sequence). The CDR3 reads CASSSQGYNEQFF. Here the CDR3 DNA reads TGTGCCAGCAGCTCCCAGGGATACAATGAGCAGTTCTTC.

The chain uses TRBV4-3 and TRBJ2-1; D may be TRBD1 (5 bases). CDR3 size: 17 residues. The V and J ends lost 0 bases and 2 bases respectively, with 14 bases between them. Germline values: CDR1 LGHNA, CDR2 YSLEER. The CDR3 here is CASSQDGWLTAYNEQFF. In DNA, the CDR3 is TGCGCCAGCAGCCAAGACGGCTGGCTGACAGCCTACAATGAGCAGTTCTTC.

This clonotype was seen only a few times. The V call is TRBV7-6, the J call TRBJ2-3; weak D call: TRBD1 (6 bases). Germline V gives CDR1 SGHVS, CDR2 FNYEAQ. V was shortened by 1 base and J by 4 bases, with 12 bases between the two germline ends. The CDR3 loop spans 15 amino acids. The CDR3 sequence: CASSLEDSPPDTQYF. In nucleotides, the CDR3 is TGTGCCAGCAGCTTAGAGGACAGTCCCCCAGATACGCAGTATTTT.

This clonotype was detected many times. The chain uses TRBV20-1 and TRBJ2-7, with D uncertain. This CDR3 contains 13 residues. V lost 2 bases, J lost 0 bases, and 8 bases lay in between. Germline V gene data show CDR1 as DFQATT and CDR2 as SNEGSKA (reference sequence). This chain's CDR3 is CSARPRSSYEQYF. DNA of the CDR3: TGCAGTGCTAGACCCCGTTCCTCCTACGAGCAGTACTTC.

Ten or more counts support this clonotype. This chain connects TRBV10-3 to TRBJ2-5; D is unclear. This CDR3 has 14 residues. Germline CDR1 reads ENHRY; CDR2 reads SYGVKD. V was shortened by 2 bases and J by 2 bases, with 9 bases between the two germline ends. The CDR3 reads CAISEAQLQETQYF. The CDR3, as DNA: TGTGCCATCAGTGAGGCACAGTTACAAGAGACCCAGTACTTC.

At least ten counts were recorded for this clonotype. The chain carries TRBV5-6 and TRBJ1-1; D gene ambiguous. Germline CDR1 SGHDT, CDR2 YYEEEE. The V gene lost 3 bases and the J gene lost 4 bases, with 10 bases spanning the gap. The CDR3 sequence is 13 residues long. The CDR3 is CASSWGLGTEAFF. The CDR3 DNA reads TGTGCCAGCAGCTGGGGTCTGGGCACTGAAGCTTTCTTT.